Shown below are 17 T cell receptor beta chains from a single sample sequenced in a study of T cells in Graves' hyperthyroidism and ophthalmopathy. Amplification of TCR beta CDR3 regions used RNA as the template. RT-PCR in the first round (using the HTBI primer set) targeted the TCR CDR3. Via MiXCR, TCRdb re-called the multiplex PCR reads, giving one row per CDR3 protein. The sample includes approximately 600,000 distinct CDR3 sequences, more than 20% of them seen just once. The sequenced sample consisted of blood. The receptors stem from a man aged 25 to 40 with Graves' ophthalmopathy.

In this sample, this clonotype turned up a few times. The J gene is TRBJ1-2, the V gene TRBV18; weak D call: TRBD1 (6 bases). V dropped 0 bases and J dropped 0 bases, with 11 bases sitting between them. The germline V gene encodes CDR1 KGHSH and CDR2 LQKENI. This CDR3 contains 16 residues. The CDR3: CASSPPGQPANYGYTF. The CDR3 DNA reads as TGTGCCAGCTCACCACCCGGACAGCCAGCTAACTATGGCTACACCTTC.

The V and J genes are TRBV5-4 and TRBJ1-1, with D uncertain. Germline V CDR1 and CDR2: SGHNT, YYREEE (reference sequence). V was trimmed by 1 base and J by 1 base, leaving 8 bases between them. This CDR3 has 14 amino acids. CDR3 protein: CASSLRAENTEAFF. CDR3 nucleotides: TGTGCCAGCAGCTTGAGGGCAGAGAACACTGAAGCTTTCTTT.

The gene calls are TRBV11-2 and TRBJ1-5, with D tentatively TRBD1 (5 bases). V was shortened by 1 base and J by 7 bases, with 11 bases between the two germline ends. CDR3 length: 14 residues. The germline V gene encodes CDR1 SGHAT and CDR2 FQNNGV. The CDR3 region is CASSLGGNLQPQHF. The CDR3 nucleotides read TGTGCCAGCAGCTTAGGGGGCAATTTACAGCCCCAGCATTTT.

This clonotype was picked up many times. This sequence joins TRBV28 and TRBJ2-1; the D gene is possibly TRBD1 (6 bases). V was pared by 3 bases and J by 0 bases, with 15 bases between. CDR1 MDHEN and CDR2 SYDVKM come from the germline V gene. The CDR3 sequence is 17 residues long. The CDR3 coding sequence is TGTGCCAGCAGTTTCCCGTCCCGACAGGACTCCTACAATGAGCAGTTCTTC. Translation: CASSFPSRQDSYNEQFF.

This clonotype was observed a handful of times. This chain joins TRBV6-1 and TRBJ2-2; possible D gene TRBD2, 5 bases. This CDR3 is built from 12 residues. CDR1 and CDR2 (germline): MNHNS, SASEGT. V lost 8 bases and J 7 bases, leaving 11 bases between the germline ends. The DNA for the CDR3 is TGTGCCAGCCACAATGAGGGCGGGGAGCTGTTTTTT. It specifies CASHNEGGELFF.

This clonotype was detected a few times. The V and J genes are TRBV12-3 or TRBV12-4 and TRBJ2-3; 12 positions agree with TRBD2. Trimming took 9 bases from V and 7 from J; bases not matched to a gene: 5. This CDR3 has 13 residues. The CDR3, as DNA: TGTGCCAGTGAGACTAGCGGGAGTTATACGCAGTATTTT. This translates into CASETSGSYTQYF.

The table lists this clonotype with many counts. The gene calls are TRBV11-2 and TRBJ2-1; 7 bases match TRBD1. Germline CDR1 SGHAT, CDR2 FQNNGV. This CDR3 has 17 residues. Unmatched junction bases numbered 14, after V lost 5 bases and J lost 4 bases. The CDR3 protein is CASSRGWDSVGYNEQFF. The CDR3 coding sequence is TGTGCCAGCAGCCGAGGGTGGGACAGTGTAGGTTACAATGAGCAGTTCTTC.

The rearrangement joins TRBV19 to TRBJ2-2, with 13 bases matching TRBD2. V lost 4 bases to trimming and J lost 1 base; unmatched junction nucleotides: 6. Germline-derived CDR1 and CDR2 are LNHDA and SQIVND (reference sequence). The CDR3 extends over 18 amino acids. The CDR3 DNA follows: TGTGCCAGTAGTAGACGGGGACTAGCGGGAATGAACACCGGGGAGCTGTTTTTT. Its translation is CASSRRGLAGMNTGELFF.

The rearrangement uses TRBV10-2 and TRBJ2-1; TRBD1 is a possible D gene (6 bases). The CDR3 totals 13 residues. Germline values: CDR1 WSHSY, CDR2 SAAADI. Between the trimmed V and J ends, which lost 8 bases and 6 bases, there was a span of 14 bases. The CDR3: CASCSPGVNEQFF. CDR3 coding DNA: TGCGCCAGCTGCTCCCCAGGGGTCAATGAGCAGTTCTTC.

This clonotype has more than one count but fewer than ten. V and J are TRBV4-2 and TRBJ2-7; possible D gene TRBD2, 6 bases. The CDR3 totals 16 residues. Trimming took 0 bases from V and 7 from J, leaving 19 bases between them. Germline lookup yields CDR1 LGHNA and CDR2 YNFKEQ. DNA of the CDR3: TGTGCCAGCAGCCAAGATCTGCGAGCGGGTTCTGGGGAGCAGTACTTC. It codes for CASSQDLRAGSGEQYF.

In this sample, this clonotype turned up many times. This chain connects TRBV2 to TRBJ2-1, with D unresolved. Trimming removed 5 bases from V and 4 bases from J, with 21 bases in between. This CDR3 spans 17 amino acids. Germline V gene sequence: CDR1 SNHLY, CDR2 FYNNEI. The CDR3 loop is CASSLPILVMGYNEQFF. In nucleotides, the CDR3 is TGTGCCAGCAGTCTGCCTATCCTAGTTATGGGTTACAATGAGCAGTTCTTC.

This clonotype was recorded a few times. This chain links TRBV19 with TRBJ1-1; D is possibly TRBD1 (5 bases). The CDR3 contains 15 residues. V was trimmed by 6 bases and J by 2 bases, leaving 16 bases between them. CDR1 and CDR2 (germline): LNHDA, SQIVND (reference sequence). CDR3 region: CASSRIPQGNTEAFF. The CDR3 DNA reads TGTGCCAGTAGCAGAATACCCCAGGGAAACACTGAAGCTTTCTTT.

The chain employs TRBV29-1 and TRBJ2-1; D might be TRBD1 (5 bases). Germline V gene sequence: CDR1 SQVTM, CDR2 ANQGSEA. This CDR3 comprises 10 residues. Trimming took 7 bases from V and 10 from J, leaving 11 bases between them. CDR3 loop: CSAGQFEQFF. CDR3 sequence (DNA): TGCAGCGCCGGACAATTCGAGCAGTTCTTC.

This clonotype was seen a few times. The genes are TRBV9 and TRBJ1-1, with no clear D. The CDR3 is made up of 13 amino acids. V lost 1 base and J lost 3, with 7 bases in between. CDR1 and CDR2 (germline): SGDLS, YYNGEE. CDR3 coding DNA: TGTGCCAGCAGCGTATTGGTGGACACTGAAGCTTTCTTT. It specifies CASSVLVDTEAFF.

This clonotype was observed once. The chain is built from TRBV4-2 and TRBJ2-1; 10 bases map to TRBD1. With V trimmed by 5 bases and J by 4 bases, 8 bases remained unmatched. CDR1 is LGHNA, CDR2 YNFKEQ, per germline. The CDR3 spans 16 residues. Here the CDR3 reads CASSADRGPEYNEQFF. The DNA for the CDR3 is TGTGCCAGCAGCGCAGACAGGGGGCCCGAGTACAATGAGCAGTTCTTC.

V is TRBV19 and J is TRBJ1-5; the D is unclear. Germline V gene sequence: CDR1 LNHDA, CDR2 SQIVND (reference sequence). This CDR3 comprises 15 residues. Deletions cut 3 bases from V and 1 base from J, with 10 bases between. The CDR3 sequence: CASSMGFGSNQPQHF. CDR3 bases: TGTGCCAGTAGTATGGGATTTGGGAGCAATCAGCCCCAGCATTTT.

The chain recombines TRBV10-3 with TRBJ2-5, with a weak D call TRBD2 (6 bases). The CDR3 is 15 amino acids. CDR1 and CDR2 (germline): ENHRY, SYGVKD. The germline V and J ends were trimmed by 0 bases and 5 bases, with 13 bases remaining between them. The CDR3: CAISESGGASETQYF. In DNA form, the CDR3 reads TGTGCCATCAGTGAGTCGGGGGGAGCGTCTGAGACCCAGTACTTC.